Listed below are T cell receptor beta chains from one sample, sequenced in a study of cytomegalovirus exposure and HLA in healthy donors. Here immunoSEQ multiplex PCR was the method, and the copy in TCRdb shows in-frame clones only, minus some. Seen here are around 33,000 clones, roughly four fifths observed once, and the top ten hold around 8.4%. Input material: PBMCs. Source of these receptors: a woman aged 25 to 39 in good health and CMV-seropositive. The CDR3 runs from the conserved cysteine through the conserved F or W. The D gene is left open where the match is weak. Where a row states a size, it is once, few, many or the class of an expanded clone; other rows omit it.

TRBV29-1,TRBJ2-2,TRBD1,-,TGCAGCGTTGGCCGTGCGGGACAGGAGCCGAACACCGGGGAGCTGTTTTTT,CSVGRAGQEPNTGELFF
TRBV6-4,TRBJ2-1,TRBD2,-,TGTGCCAGCAGTGACGGGACTAGCAATGAGCAGTTCTTC,CASSDGTSNEQFF
TRBV19,TRBJ1-2,TRBD1,-,TGTGCCATTGGCCAGTGGGACAGGGCCCCCTATGGCTACACCTTC,CAIGQWDRAPYGYTF
TRBV6-1,TRBJ1-5,-,-,TGTGCCAGCATGAGCACGTATCAGCCCCAGCATTTT,CASMSTYQPQHF
TRBV19,TRBJ2-5,TRBD2,few,TGTGCCAGTAGTGGACTAGGCCAAGAGACCCAGTACTTC,CASSGLGQETQYF
TRBV6-1,TRBJ1-1,TRBD1,-,TGTGCCAGCAACAGGGACAGGGCTTCCACTGAAGCTTTCTTT,CASNRDRASTEAFF
TRBV6-1,TRBJ1-6,-,-,TGTGCCAGCAGTGAAGCGCCGCGTCCTTCGGCACCCCTCCACTTT,CASSEAPRPSAPLHF
TRBV7-8,TRBJ2-5,-,few,TGTGCCAGCAGCCTTTCCGGGGAGACCCAGTACTTC,CASSLSGETQYF
TRBV28,TRBJ2-7,-,-,TGTGCCAGCATAAACTACAGGAACAGAATACCCGAGCAGTACTTC,CASINYRNRIPEQYF
TRBV11-2,TRBJ2-1,TRBD1,-,TGTGCCAGCAGCTTAGGGGGACAGGGGTTCTACAATGAGCAGTTCTTC,CASSLGGQGFYNEQFF
TRBV5-4,TRBJ2-5,-,-,TGTGCCAGCAGCTTGGACACGTACCAAGAGACCCAGTACTTC,CASSLDTYQETQYF
TRBV15,TRBJ1-2,TRBD1,-,TGTGCCACCAGCATCGACAGGGGAAGAGGCTATGGCTACACCTTC,CATSIDRGRGYGYTF
TRBV5-4,TRBJ2-7,TRBD2,-,TGTGCCAGCAGCTGGGAGGGTGGGGGCGAGCAGTACTTC,CASSWEGGGEQYF
TRBV5-5,TRBJ2-1,-,-,TGTGCCAGCAGCTCGCTCGGGACAGCCTTAGCGGCCTCCTACAATGAGCAGTTCTTC,CASSSLGTALAASYNEQFF
TRBV28,TRBJ2-1,-,few,TGTGCCAGTCTAGCGCCTAGCTCCTACAATGAGCAGTTCTTC,CASLAPSSYNEQFF
TRBV19,TRBJ2-4,TRBD1,-,TGTGCCAGTAGAACCACAGGGGTAGGGGCCAAAAACATTCAGTACTTC,CASRTTGVGAKNIQYF
TRBV27,TRBJ2-3,-,-,TGTGCCAGCAGTTTATCGATCCGACAGGGGAGGGGCACAGATACGCAGTATTTT,CASSLSIRQGRGTDTQYF
TRBV6-5,TRBJ2-7,TRBD2,-,TGTGCCAGCAGTTATTGGACTAGCGGGGCAGGGGAGCAGTACTTC,CASSYWTSGAGEQYF
TRBV27,TRBJ1-6,-,-,TGTGCCAGCAGCCCACAGGGCCGCAATTCACCCCTCCACTTT,CASSPQGRNSPLHF
TRBV25-1,TRBJ1-3,-,-,TGTGCCAGCTCCTTTCGGGGAAACACCATATATTTT,CASSFRGNTIYF
TRBV9,TRBJ2-3,TRBD1,-,TGTGCCAGCAGCGTAGGACAGGGGAGGACAGATACGCAGTATTTT,CASSVGQGRTDTQYF
TRBV10-2,TRBJ2-7,TRBD2,-,TGCGCCAGCGGGAGGGGCGAATACTACGAGCAGTACTTC,CASGRGEYYEQYF
TRBV9,TRBJ2-3,TRBD2,few,TGTGCCAGCAGCGCCCTGACTAGCGGATCTCCAGATACGCAGTATTTT,CASSALTSGSPDTQYF
TRBV6-1,TRBJ1-1,TRBD1,few,TGTGCCAGCAGGAGGACAGGAGAAGCTTTCTTT,CASRRTGEAFF
TRBV4-1,TRBJ1-4,-,-,TGCGCCAGCAGCCAAGATTACCCACAGGGCGTCATTGAAAAACTGTTTTTT,CASSQDYPQGVIEKLFF
TRBV18,TRBJ1-4,-,-,TGTGCCAGCTCACCGAGAACTCTGATATATAATGAAAAACTGTTTTTT,CASSPRTLIYNEKLFF
TRBV18,TRBJ1-5,-,-,TGTGCCAGCTCACTGCTTCAGGAGGATCAGCCCCAGCATTTT,CASSLLQEDQPQHF
TRBV19,TRBJ1-1,TRBD1,-,TGTGCCAGTCGATTACTGACAGGGGGCGCTTCGTCCAATACTGAAGCTTTCTTT,CASRLLTGGASSNTEAFF
TRBV5-6,TRBJ2-7,-,-,TGTGCCAGCAGCTTGTGGTACAGTACCTACGAGCAGTACTTC,CASSLWYSTYEQYF
TRBV5-1,TRBJ2-7,TRBD2,-,TGCGCCAGCAGCCCTGGCGGGACTAGCGGGAGTTACGGGCAGTACTTC,CASSPGGTSGSYGQYF
TRBV6-5,TRBJ2-7,TRBD2,-,TGTGCCAGCAGTCTCACTAGCGGGAGCTACGAGCAGTACTTC,CASSLTSGSYEQYF
TRBV29-1,TRBJ1-1,TRBD1,-,TGCAGCGAAACGGGACAGGTCATGAACACTGAAGCTTTCTTT,CSETGQVMNTEAFF
TRBV18,TRBJ1-3,-,-,TGTGCCAGCTCACCATCCACGCTGACTCCTGGAAACACCATATATTTT,CASSPSTLTPGNTIYF
TRBV6-5,TRBJ1-1,-,-,TGTGCCAGCAGTCGCCAGGGGACCACTGAAGCTTTCTTT,CASSRQGTTEAFF
TRBV9,TRBJ1-2,TRBD1,-,TGTGCCAGCAGCGGAGGACAGGGCTCCTATGGCTACACCTTC,CASSGGQGSYGYTF
TRBV25-1,TRBJ2-5,-,-,TGTGCCAGCTTATGCGTAGCGGTGATACAAGAGACCCAGTACTTC,CASLCVAVIQETQYF
TRBV13,TRBJ1-4,-,few,TGTGCCAGCAGCCAATTCACAGGGTCAACTAATGAAAAACTGTTTTTT,CASSQFTGSTNEKLFF
TRBV19,TRBJ2-7,TRBD1,few,TGTGCCAGTAGTCCTCGATACATGACAGGGGTGCCCTACGAGCAGTACTTC,CASSPRYMTGVPYEQYF
TRBV19,TRBJ1-5,TRBD1,few,TGTGCCAGTCAGGGGGATCAGCCCCAGCATTTT,CASQGDQPQHF
TRBV30,TRBJ1-5,-,-,TGTGCCTGGAGTCCCCCGCAGGTCCGGCAGCCCCAGCATTTT,CAWSPPQVRQPQHF
TRBV7-9,TRBJ2-3,-,-,TGTGCCAGCAGCTTGGCGGGGACCGAAACAGATACGCAGTATTTT,CASSLAGTETDTQYF
TRBV5-8,TRBJ2-1,-,few,TGTGCCAGCAGCTTGGGCCAGGCAGCCTACAATGAGCAGTTCTTC,CASSLGQAAYNEQFF
TRBV18,TRBJ2-2,TRBD2,few,TGTGCCAGCTCACCTCTAGCTAGCGGGGGAATCACCGGGGAGCTGTTTTTT,CASSPLASGGITGELFF
TRBV11-2,TRBJ1-3,TRBD1,-,TGTGCCAGCAGCGGCCGGGACAGGGGGTACACCATATATTTT,CASSGRDRGYTIYF
TRBV5-1,TRBJ1-1,TRBD1,-,TGCGCCAGCAGTTCCGGGACAGGGGGCGCGTTCTACCCCTCCCCAGTTGAAGCTTTCTTT,CASSSGTGGAFYPSPVEAFF
TRBV29-1,TRBJ1-1,-,-,TGCAGCGTTGAGTTACAGGTCGGGAGGGCTTTCTTT,CSVELQVGRAFF
TRBV7-2,TRBJ1-2,TRBD1,-,TGTGCCAGCAGCCGGGGCGGGATGGGACAGGGGAACGGCTACACCTTC,CASSRGGMGQGNGYTF
TRBV10-3,TRBJ2-1,-,-,TGTGCCATCAGTGAGTCGCAGGGCCACAATGAGCAGTTCTTC,CAISESQGHNEQFF
TRBV27,TRBJ2-3,TRBD1,-,TGTGCCAGCAGTACGGGGACAGGTCCTACGCAGTATTTT,CASSTGTGPTQYF
TRBV4-1,TRBJ2-7,TRBD1,once,TGCGCCAGCAGCCAAGACCCGGACAGGTCCTCCTACGAGCAGTACTTC,CASSQDPDRSSYEQYF
TRBV7-9,TRBJ2-2,-,-,TGTGCCAGCAGCTCTAGACCAGACACCGGGGAGCTGTTTTTT,CASSSRPDTGELFF